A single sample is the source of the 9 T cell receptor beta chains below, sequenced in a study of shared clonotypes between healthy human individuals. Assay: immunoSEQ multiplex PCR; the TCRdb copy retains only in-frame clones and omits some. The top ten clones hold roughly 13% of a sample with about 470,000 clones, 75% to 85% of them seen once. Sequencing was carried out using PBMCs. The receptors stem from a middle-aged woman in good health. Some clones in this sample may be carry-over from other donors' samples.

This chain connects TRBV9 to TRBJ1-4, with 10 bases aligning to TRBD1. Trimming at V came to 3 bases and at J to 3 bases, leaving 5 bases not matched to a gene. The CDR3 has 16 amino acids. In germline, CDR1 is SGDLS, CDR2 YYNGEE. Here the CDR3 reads CASSDGDRGPNEKLFF. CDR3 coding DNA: TGTGCCAGCAGCGACGGGGACAGGGGCCCTAATGAAAAACTGTTTTTT.

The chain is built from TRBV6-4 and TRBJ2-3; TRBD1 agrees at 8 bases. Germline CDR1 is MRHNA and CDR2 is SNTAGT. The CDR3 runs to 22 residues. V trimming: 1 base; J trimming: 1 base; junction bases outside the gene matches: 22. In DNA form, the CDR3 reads TGTGCCAGCAGTGACTGGACGGGACAGGCCCCTGGGGGAGATTTGGGCACAGATACGCAGTATTTT. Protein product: CASSDWTGQAPGGDLGTDTQYF.

The CDR3 protein is CASSVSSGRAKTQYF. The CDR3 DNA follows: TGTGCCAGTAGTGTGAGTAGTGGCAGGGCGAAGACCCAGTACTTC. This chain links TRBV19 with TRBJ2-5, with D possibly TRBD1 on 5 matching bases. The CDR3 is 15 amino acids. The V gene lost 5 bases and the J gene lost 6 bases, with 19 bases spanning the gap. Germline loops: CDR1 LNHDA, CDR2 SQIVND (reference sequence). Full variable domain (outside the CDR3, taken from reference TRBV19 and TRBJ2-5): DGGITQSPKYLFRKEGQNVTLSCEQNLNHDAMYWYRQDPGQGLRLIYYSQIVNDFQKGDIAEGYSVSREKKESFPLTVTSAQKNPTAFYLCASSVSSGRAKTQYFGPGTRLLVL.

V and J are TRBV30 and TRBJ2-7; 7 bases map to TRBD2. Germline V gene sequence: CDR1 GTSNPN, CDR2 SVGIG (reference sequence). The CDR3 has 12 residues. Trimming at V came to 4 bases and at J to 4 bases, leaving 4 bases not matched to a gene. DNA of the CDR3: TGTGCCTGGAAAAGGGAGGGATACGAGCAGTACTTC. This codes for CAWKREGYEQYF.

The CDR3 spells CASSAALGGWTGELFF. The CDR3 region has the DNA TGCGCCAGCAGCGCCGCCTTGGGAGGGTGGACCGGGGAGCTGTTTTTT. V and J are TRBV10-2 and TRBJ2-2, with TRBD2 matching 7 bases. Germline loops: CDR1 WSHSY, CDR2 SAAADI. The CDR3 is 16 amino acids. With V trimmed by 6 bases and J by 5 bases, 12 bases remained unmatched.

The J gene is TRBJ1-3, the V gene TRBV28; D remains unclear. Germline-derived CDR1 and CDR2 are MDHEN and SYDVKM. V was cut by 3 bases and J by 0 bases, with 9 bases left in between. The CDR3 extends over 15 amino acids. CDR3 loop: CASSLAEFSGNTIYF. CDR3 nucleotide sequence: TGTGCCAGCAGTTTGGCCGAATTCTCTGGAAACACCATATATTTT.

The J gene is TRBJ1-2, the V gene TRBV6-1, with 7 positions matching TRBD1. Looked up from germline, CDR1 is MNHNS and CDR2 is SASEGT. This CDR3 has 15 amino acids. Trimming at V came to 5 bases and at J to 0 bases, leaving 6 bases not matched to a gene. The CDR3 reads CASSPGTASNYGYTF. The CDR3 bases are TGTGCCAGCAGTCCCGGGACAGCATCTAACTATGGCTACACCTTC.

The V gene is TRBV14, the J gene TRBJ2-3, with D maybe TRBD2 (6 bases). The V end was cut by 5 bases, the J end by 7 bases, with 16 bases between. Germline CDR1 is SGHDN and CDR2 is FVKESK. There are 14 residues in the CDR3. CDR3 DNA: TGTGCCAGCAGCGACCTGGTGGGAGGAAATACGCAGTATTTT. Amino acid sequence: CASSDLVGGNTQYF.

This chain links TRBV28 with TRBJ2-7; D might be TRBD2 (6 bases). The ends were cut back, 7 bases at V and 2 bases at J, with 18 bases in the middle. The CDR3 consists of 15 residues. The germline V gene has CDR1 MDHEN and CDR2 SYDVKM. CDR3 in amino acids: CASTSPGLGTYEQYF. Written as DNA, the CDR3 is TGTGCCAGCACCTCCCCGGGACTCGGAACCTACGAGCAGTACTTC.